The 11 T cell receptor beta chains below come from one sample, sequenced in a study of sequential checkpoint blockade in melanoma. The protocol was immunoSEQ multiplex PCR, while the TCRdb copy is restricted to in-frame clones and leaves out a portion. There are 9,000 to 13,000 clones in the sample; about 26% occur only once, and over 25% lies in the top ten. Indicated treatment: randomized to nivolumab then ipilimumab (arm A) or the reverse (arm B). The material sequenced was tumor tissue (inferred from file names), taken from a patient given nivolumab and ipilimumab in sequence. The receptors come from a human donor with melanoma.

The chain carries TRBV4-1 and TRBJ2-3; tentative D call: TRBD2 (6 bases). Between the trimmed V and J ends, which lost 1 base and 1 base, there was a span of 6 bases. The CDR3 runs to 14 residues. The germline V gene has CDR1 MGHRA and CDR2 YSYEKL. The CDR3 protein is CASSQAGGTDTQYF. In nucleotides, the CDR3 is TGCGCCAGCAGCCAAGCGGGGGGCACAGATACGCAGTATTTT.

A few counts support this clone. The J gene is TRBJ1-1, the V gene TRBV28; D is uncertain. Germline CDR1 is MDHEN and CDR2 is SYDVKM. Trimming cost V 3 bases and J 8 bases, with 7 bases left between them. The CDR3 runs 11 residues. Here the CDR3 reads CASSFGSEAFF. In DNA, the CDR3 is TGTGCCAGCAGTTTTGGCAGCGAAGCTTTCTTT.

The chain joins TRBV11-3 to TRBJ2-2; the D is unclear. The germline V gene encodes CDR1 SGHNT and CDR2 YENEEA. Trimming took off 3 bases at V and 1 base at J, with 6 bases between the two ends. The CDR3 extends over 14 amino acids. The CDR3 is CASSLELNTGELFF. The CDR3 DNA reads as TGTGCCAGCAGCTTGGAGCTGAACACCGGGGAGCTGTTTTTT.

This chain connects TRBV5-1 to TRBJ2-2; D is uncertain. This CDR3 contains 14 residues. Germline loops: CDR1 SGHRS, CDR2 YFSETQ. With 4 bases removed from V and 3 bases from J, the gap between germline ends came to 10 bases. CDR3 DNA: TGCGCCAGCAGCCAAGGACGGGACACCGGGGAGCTGTTTTTT. Translation: CASSQGRDTGELFF.

This clone was seen a few times. The V and J genes are TRBV6-8 and TRBJ2-6, with 9 bases identical to TRBD1. The CDR3 sequence is 16 residues long. With 4 bases clipped from V and 2 bases from J, the junction kept 3 bases outside the gene matches. CDR1 and CDR2 from the germline V gene are MNHGY and SAAAGT. The CDR3 coding sequence is TGTGCCAGCAGTTTACAGGGGGCGGCTGGGGCCAACGTCCTGACTTTC. Its protein is CASSLQGAAGANVLTF.

This clone was detected only a few times. The J gene is TRBJ1-1, the V gene TRBV6-8; no reliable D call. CDR1 and CDR2 from the germline V gene are MNHGY and SAAAGT. There are 14 residues in the CDR3. V lost 6 bases and J 1 base, leaving 12 bases between the germline ends. DNA for the CDR3: TGTGCCAGCAGAATAGCGGGAGGGAACACTGAAGCTTTCTTT. Protein product: CASRIAGGNTEAFF.

Concerning this clone itself: An end of the junction differs from the germline gene, which may be a read error. The rearrangement joins TRBV6-8 to TRBJ2-7, with unresolved D. The CDR3 runs to 12 residues. Germline CDR1 reads MNHGY; CDR2 reads SAAAGT. The CDR3 bases are TGTGCCATCAGTAAGGTCTCCTACGAGCAGTACTTC. This gives the protein CAISKVSYEQYF.

The chain is built from TRBV6-8 and TRBJ2-1, with D possibly matching TRBD1 (6 bases). Germline-derived CDR1 and CDR2 are MNHGY and SAAAGT. The CDR3 loop spans 13 amino acids. V gave up 5 bases and J gave up 10 bases, with 15 bases separating them. The DNA for the CDR3 is TGTGCCAGCAGTCTATTTACAGGGAACGAGCAGTTCTTC. Amino acid sequence: CASSLFTGNEQFF.

The J gene is TRBJ2-2, the V gene TRBV11-3; D is uncertain. V was cut by 5 bases and J by 4 bases, with 23 bases left in between. This CDR3 is 18 amino acids long. Germline V CDR1 and CDR2: SGHNT, YENEEA. The CDR3 DNA reads TGTGCCAGCAGCCTCCCCCCCGTGGCGCTGGATATCACCGGGGAGCTGTTTTTT. Protein: CASSLPPVALDITGELFF.

The table lists this clone with a few counts. V gene TRBV6-7 combines with J gene TRBJ2-2; 7 bases match TRBD2. TRBV6-7 is treated as an ORF (open reading frame) with a function not yet certain. The CDR3 covers 14 residues. The junction had 5 bases not matched to a gene; V was cut back by 7 bases and J by 3 bases. Here the CDR3 DNA reads TGTGCCAGCAAAAGGACTAGTCACACCGGGGAGCTGTTTTTT. It encodes CASKRTSHTGELFF.

V and J are TRBV11-3 and TRBJ2-3; 7 bases line up with TRBD1. Germline V lookup: CDR1 SGHNT, CDR2 YENEEA. CDR3 length equals 14 residues. Trimming took 6 bases from V and 3 from J; bases not matched to a gene: 6. The chain's CDR3 is CASREQGTTDTQYF. For the CDR3, the DNA is TGTGCCAGCAGAGAACAGGGGACGACAGATACGCAGTATTTT.